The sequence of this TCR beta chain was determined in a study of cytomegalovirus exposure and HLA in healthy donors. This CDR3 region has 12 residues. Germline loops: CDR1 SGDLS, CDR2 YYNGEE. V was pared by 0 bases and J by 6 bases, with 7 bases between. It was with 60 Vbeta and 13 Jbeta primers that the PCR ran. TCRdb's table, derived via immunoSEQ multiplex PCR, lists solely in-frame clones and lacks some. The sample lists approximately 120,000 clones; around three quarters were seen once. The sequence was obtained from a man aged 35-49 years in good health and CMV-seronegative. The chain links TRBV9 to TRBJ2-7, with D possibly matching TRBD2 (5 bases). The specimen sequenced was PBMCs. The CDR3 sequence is CASSVGGLEQYF. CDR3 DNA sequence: TGTGCCAGCAGCGTAGGAGGGCTCGAGCAGTACTTC.